This TCR beta chain came from a study of blood T cell repertoires in COVID-19. Study-level information: Acute-phase and convalescent COVID-19 samples originated in the United States, Italy and Spain. Sources were T cells, B-cell-depleted T cells, or PBMCs; the material itself was cDNA or gDNA.

In the source study's methods: Reference gene primers were amplified, and this amplification served to estimate nucleated cell counts. Data came from immunoSEQ multiplex PCR; TCRdb stores just in-frame clones and leaves some out. That table furnishes V, J and clone size, whereas the DNA furnished D and trimming. The table records roughly 190,000 clones, 65% to 90% of them present only once. The V gene's germline CDR1 is SGHDT and CDR2 YYEEEE. This CDR3 contains 15 residues. V shed 6 bases and J shed 4 bases, with 17 bases lying between them. The TCR sequence derives from a woman aged 55-69 years with acute COVID-19. Sequencing input: PBMCs or T cells enriched from blood (not recorded which). This chain uses TRBV5-6 with TRBJ1-5; D is ambiguous. CDR3 bases: TGTGCCAGCACCCGGTTGAGGGAAATTAATCAGCCCCAGCATTTT. Protein product: CASTRLREINQPQHF.